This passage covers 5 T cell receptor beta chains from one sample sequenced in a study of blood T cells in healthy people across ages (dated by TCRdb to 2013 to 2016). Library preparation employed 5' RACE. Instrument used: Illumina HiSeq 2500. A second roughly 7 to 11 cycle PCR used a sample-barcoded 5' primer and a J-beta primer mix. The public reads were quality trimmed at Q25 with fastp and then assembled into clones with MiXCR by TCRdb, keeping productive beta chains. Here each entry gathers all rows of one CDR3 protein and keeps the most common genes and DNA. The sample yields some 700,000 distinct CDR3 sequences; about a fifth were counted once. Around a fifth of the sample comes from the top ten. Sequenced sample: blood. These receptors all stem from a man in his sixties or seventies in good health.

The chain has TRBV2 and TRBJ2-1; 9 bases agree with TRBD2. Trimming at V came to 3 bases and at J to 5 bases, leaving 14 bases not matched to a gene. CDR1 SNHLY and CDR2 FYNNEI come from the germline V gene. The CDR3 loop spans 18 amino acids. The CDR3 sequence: CASSDLAGYRMVHNEQFF. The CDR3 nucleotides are TGTGCCAGCAGTGACCTAGCGGGATACAGGATGGTCCACAATGAGCAGTTCTTC.

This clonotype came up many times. This CDR3 reads CASSATIFTDTQYF. In DNA, the CDR3 is TGTGCCAGCAGCGCGACTATCTTTACAGATACGCAGTATTTT. The chain recombines TRBV13 with TRBJ2-3; possible D gene TRBD2, 5 bases. This CDR3 has 14 residues. V lost 5 bases and J 3 bases, leaving 12 bases between the germline ends. CDR1 and CDR2 (germline): PRHDT, FYEKMQ (reference sequence).

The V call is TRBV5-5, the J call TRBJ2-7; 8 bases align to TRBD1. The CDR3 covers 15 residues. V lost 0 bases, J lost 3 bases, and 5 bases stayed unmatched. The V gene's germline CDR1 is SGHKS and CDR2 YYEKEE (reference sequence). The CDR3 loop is CASSLAPTGDYEQYF. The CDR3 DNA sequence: TGTGCCAGCAGCTTGGCCCCGACAGGGGACTACGAGCAGTACTTC.

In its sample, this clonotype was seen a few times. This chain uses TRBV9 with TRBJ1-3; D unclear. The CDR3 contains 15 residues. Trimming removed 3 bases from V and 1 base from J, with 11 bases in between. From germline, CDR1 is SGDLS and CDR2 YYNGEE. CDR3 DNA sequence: TGTGCCAGCAGCGGAAGACATGTTTCTGGAAACACCATATATTTT. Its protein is CASSGRHVSGNTIYF. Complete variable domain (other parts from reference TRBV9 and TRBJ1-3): DSGVTQTPKHLITATGQRVTLRCSPRSGDLSVYWYQQSLDQGLQFLIQYYNGEERAKGNILERFSAQQFPDLHSELNLSSLELGDSALYFCASSGRHVSGNTIYFGEGSWLTVV.

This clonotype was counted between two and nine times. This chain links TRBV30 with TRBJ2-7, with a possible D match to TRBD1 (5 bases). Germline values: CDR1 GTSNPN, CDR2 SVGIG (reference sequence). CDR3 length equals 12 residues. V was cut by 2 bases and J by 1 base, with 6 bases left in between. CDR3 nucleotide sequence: TGTGCCTGGAGTCAGGGTTCCTACGAGCAGTACGTC. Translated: CAWSQGSYEQYV.